What follows are 11 T cell receptor beta chains derived from one specimen sequenced in a study of control samples from healthy donors and cancer patients. Using immunoSEQ multiplex PCR, the repertoire was profiled, and TCRdb retains in-frame clones only, with some absent. This sample yields roughly 150,000 clones, of which roughly 92% are seen a single time; 0.68% belongs to the top ten. Sequenced input: blood. The receptor source for this set is a woman between 25 and 40 years old in good health.

J is TRBJ2-1 and V is TRBV6-6, with 7 bases matching TRBD2. In germline, CDR1 is MNHNY, CDR2 SVGAGI (reference sequence). The CDR3 runs to 14 residues. After removal of 6 bases from V and 6 bases from J, the junction contained 8 bases not matched to a gene. CDR3 coding DNA: TGTGCCAGCAGAAAGCGGGACCCTCCCAATGAGCAGTTCTTC. This codes for CASRKRDPPNEQFF.

The V and J genes are TRBV2 and TRBJ1-2; TRBD1 aligns across 10 bases. V lost 10 bases, J lost 2 bases, and 4 bases stayed unmatched. Germline V gives CDR1 SNHLY, CDR2 FYNNEI. CDR3 size: 13 residues. Here the CDR3 reads CATSDRGNYGYTF. In DNA, the CDR3 is TGTGCCACCTCGGACAGGGGGAACTATGGCTACACCTTC.

The V and J genes are TRBV9 and TRBJ2-1; D remains unclear. The CDR3 extends over 13 amino acids. The germline gives CDR1 SGDLS, CDR2 YYNGEE. V lost 2 bases and J lost 5, with 8 bases in between. CDR3 bases: TGTGCCAGCAGCGTTCAGTGGAACAATGAGCAGTTCTTC. Amino acid sequence: CASSVQWNNEQFF.

This rearrangement joins TRBV19 to TRBJ2-7; D gene ambiguous. This CDR3 contains 13 residues. The germline V gene has CDR1 LNHDA and CDR2 SQIVND (reference sequence). V shed 4 bases and J shed 2 bases, with 9 bases lying between them. This CDR3 is CASSTDGTYEQYF. CDR3 in DNA: TGTGCCAGTAGTACGGACGGAACCTACGAGCAGTACTTC.

J is TRBJ2-1 and V is TRBV7-9, with D tentatively TRBD1 (6 bases). Germline CDR1 and CDR2: SEHNR and FQNEAQ (reference sequence). Trimming shortened V by 5 bases and J by 5 bases, and 16 bases separated the two germline ends. This CDR3 spans 15 amino acids. For the CDR3, the DNA is TGTGCCAGCAGCAAACAGGGTGGGGACAACAATGAGCAGTTCTTC. Translated: CASSKQGGDNNEQFF.

Written as DNA, the CDR3 is TGTGCCAGCAGCGTAGGTCCGACGGACGGCTATGGCTACACCTTC. Protein: CASSVGPTDGYGYTF. The gene calls are TRBV9 and TRBJ1-2; unclear D gene. Germline CDR1 SGDLS, CDR2 YYNGEE. CDR3 length: 15 amino acids. Between the trimmed V and J ends, which lost 0 bases and 4 bases, there was a span of 13 bases.

This clone was counted once. The chain carries TRBV6-5 and TRBJ1-5, with D tentatively TRBD1 (5 bases). The germline V gene encodes CDR1 MNHEY and CDR2 SVGAGI. Trimming pared 4 bases from V and 4 bases from J, leaving 11 bases between. CDR3 length equals 14 residues. CDR3 in amino acids: CASSCQGRNQPQHF. The CDR3 bases are TGTGCCAGCAGTTGCCAGGGAAGGAATCAGCCCCAGCATTTT.

The CDR3 DNA is TGCGCCAGCAGCCAAGAAGGTAGCGTGCTATACAATGAGCAGTTCTTC. It yields the protein CASSQEGSVLYNEQFF. V gene TRBV4-1 combines with J gene TRBJ2-1; D is perhaps TRBD2 (5 bases). This CDR3 has 16 residues. Germline V gene sequence: CDR1 MGHRA, CDR2 YSYEKL. V gave up 0 bases and J gave up 4 bases, with 13 bases separating them.

A note on this clone: The identical CDR3 is also encoded by other nucleotide sequences in the sample. The rearrangement uses TRBV5-4 and TRBJ2-2; TRBD2 agrees at 7 bases. Germline V CDR1 and CDR2: SGHNT, YYREEE (reference sequence). The ends lost 4 bases at V and 4 bases at J; junction bases unmatched: 7. The CDR3 runs to 15 residues. The CDR3 sequence: CASSRGSGVTGELFF. The CDR3 DNA sequence: TGTGCCAGCAGCCGTGGGAGCGGGGTCACCGGGGAGCTGTTTTTT. Variable domain in full (rest from reference TRBV5-4 and TRBJ2-2): ETGVTQSPTHLIKTRGQQVTLRCSSQSGHNTVSWYQQALGQGPQFIFQYYREEENGRGNFPPRFSGLQFPNYSSELNVNALELDDSALYLCASSRGSGVTGELFFGEGSRLTVL.

The chain joins TRBV19 to TRBJ1-1, with no clear D. Germline loops: CDR1 LNHDA, CDR2 SQIVND (reference sequence). CDR3 length equals 15 residues. The V gene lost 5 bases and the J gene lost 6 bases, with 19 bases spanning the gap. The CDR3 loop reads CASSESGGVLAEAFF. As DNA, the CDR3 is TGTGCCAGTAGTGAATCCGGCGGCGTGCTGGCTGAAGCTTTCTTT.

This rearrangement joins TRBV4-1 to TRBJ1-4; D is uncertain. The CDR3 has 17 amino acids. The V and J ends lost 1 base and 4 bases respectively, with 16 bases between them. The germline V gene encodes CDR1 MGHRA and CDR2 YSYEKL. This CDR3 reads CASSQVSAGKDNEKLFF. DNA for the CDR3: TGCGCCAGCAGCCAAGTATCCGCCGGGAAGGATAATGAAAAACTGTTTTTT.